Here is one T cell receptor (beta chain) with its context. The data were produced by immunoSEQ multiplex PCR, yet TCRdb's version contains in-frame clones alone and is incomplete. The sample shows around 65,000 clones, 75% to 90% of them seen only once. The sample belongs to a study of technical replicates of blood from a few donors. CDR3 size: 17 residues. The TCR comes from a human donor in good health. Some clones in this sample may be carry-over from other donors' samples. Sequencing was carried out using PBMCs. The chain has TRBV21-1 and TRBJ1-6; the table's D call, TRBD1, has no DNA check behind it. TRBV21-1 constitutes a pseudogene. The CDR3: CASSTRTGGSYNSPLHF. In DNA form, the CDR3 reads TGTGCCAGCAGCACCCGTACAGGGGGCAGCTATAATTCACCCCTCCACTTT.